Following are 15 T cell receptor beta chains from one sample sequenced in a study of blood T cell repertoires in COVID-19. The method was immunoSEQ multiplex PCR; TCRdb's version includes in-frame clones alone and lacks a portion of them. The profile shows more than 100,000 clones, about 86% of them singletons. Sequenced: peripheral blood. All receptors come from a woman aged 45-60 years with active or convalescent COVID-19.

This clone appeared a single time. The J gene is TRBJ2-3, the V gene TRBV30; weak D call: TRBD1 (5 bases). The V end lost 4 bases, the J end lost 4 bases, and 9 bases lay between the germline ends. This CDR3 is built from 12 residues. The germline V gene has CDR1 GTSNPN and CDR2 SVGIG (reference sequence). CDR3 sequence (DNA): TGTGCCTGGAATAGGGGTGCAGATACGCAGTATTTT. As protein: CAWNRGADTQYF. The variable domain in full, completed from reference TRBV30 and TRBJ2-3, reads SQTIHQWPATLVQPVGSPLSLECTVEGTSNPNLYWYRQAAGRGLQLLFYSVGIGQISSEVPQNLSASRPQDRQFILSSKKLLLSDSGFYLCAWNRGADTQYFGPGTRLTVL.

V is TRBV30 and J is TRBJ1-1; D is unclear. This CDR3 spans 11 amino acids. Looked up from germline, CDR1 is GTSNPN and CDR2 is SVGIG (reference sequence). Trimming cost V 2 bases and J 2 bases, with 3 bases left between them. The CDR3 DNA is TGTGCCTGGAGTATAAACACTGAAGCTTTCTTT. Protein: CAWSINTEAFF.

The CDR3 spells CATSRQGVTEAFF. In DNA, the CDR3 is TGTGCCACCAGCAGACAGGGGGTCACTGAAGCTTTCTTT. The V and J genes are TRBV15 and TRBJ1-1; 7 bases are a match to TRBD1. Germline values: CDR1 LNHNV, CDR2 YYDKDF (reference sequence). V shed 2 bases and J 4 bases; nucleotides not matched to a gene: 1. The CDR3 has 13 amino acids. The variable domain in full, completed from reference TRBV15 and TRBJ1-1, reads DAMVIQNPRYQVTQFGKPVTLSCSQTLNHNVMYWYQQKSSQAPKLLFHYYDKDFNNEADTPDNFQSRRPNTSFCFLDIRSPGLGDTAMYLCATSRQGVTEAFFGQGTRLTVV.

V and J are TRBV28 and TRBJ1-5; possible D gene TRBD1, 5 bases. V lost 7 bases, J lost 1 base, and 5 bases lay in between. The CDR3 runs to 12 residues. Germline V gene data show CDR1 as MDHEN and CDR2 as SYDVKM. CDR3: CASNRSNQPQHF. The CDR3 DNA follows: TGTGCCAGCAACAGGAGCAATCAGCCCCAGCATTTT.

This rearrangement joins TRBV9 to TRBJ2-5; 7 positions agree with TRBD2. The germline CDR1 and CDR2 sequences are SGDLS and YYNGEE. This CDR3 is 13 amino acids long. V trimming: 0 bases; J trimming: 4 bases; junction bases outside the gene matches: 0. As DNA, the CDR3 is TGTGCCAGCAGCGTAGCTAGCGGAGAGACCCAGTACTTC. Its translation: CASSVASGETQYF.

The rearrangement joins TRBV30 to TRBJ2-3, with TRBD2 as a possible D gene (6 bases). The germline V gene has CDR1 GTSNPN and CDR2 SVGIG (reference sequence). This CDR3 has 13 residues. CDR3 protein: CAEGRRSTDTQYF. The CDR3 nucleotides read TGTGCGGAGGGGCGGAGAAGCACAGATACGCAGTATTTT.

The V call is TRBV5-1, the J call TRBJ1-6, with 7 bases fitting TRBD1. This CDR3 has 13 residues. Germline trimming cut 5 bases from V and 5 bases from J; bases unmatched to any gene: 1. Germline-derived CDR1 and CDR2 are SGHRS and YFSETQ. The DNA of the CDR3 is TGCGCCAGCAGGGGGACAGATAATTCACCCCTCCACTTT. It yields the protein CASRGTDNSPLHF.

The J gene is TRBJ1-6, the V gene TRBV11-2; weak D call: TRBD1 (5 bases). The CDR3 has 14 amino acids. From germline, CDR1 is SGHAT and CDR2 FQNNGV. Trimming pared 7 bases from V and 4 bases from J, leaving 11 bases between. CDR3 loop: CASTQGSYNSPLHF. As DNA, the CDR3 is TGTGCCAGCACCCAGGGATCTTATAATTCACCCCTCCACTTT. Supplemented by reference TRBV11-2 and TRBJ1-6, the full variable domain reads EAGVAQSPRYKIIEKRQSVAFWCNPISGHATLYWYQQILGQGPKLLIQFQNNGVVDDSQLPKDRFSAERLKGVDSTLKIQPAKLEDSAVYLCASTQGSYNSPLHFGNGTRLTVT.

This clone showed up just a few times. In DNA, the CDR3 is TGCGCCAGCAGCTCCGGACTAGCGCGATCCTACGAGCAGTACTTC. Encoded protein: CASSSGLARSYEQYF. The V call is TRBV10-1, the J call TRBJ2-7; TRBD2 matches 9 bases. The CDR3 is made up of 15 amino acids. Germline V gene data show CDR1 as WNHNN and CDR2 as SYGVQD (reference sequence). Losses at the gene ends were 6 bases for V and 1 base for J; bases not matched to a gene: 7.

The chain employs TRBV6-7 and TRBJ2-7; 9 positions match TRBD1. TRBV6-7 is identified as an open reading frame with a role that is uncertain. This CDR3 is 15 amino acids long. With 6 bases clipped from V and 5 bases from J, the junction kept 11 bases outside the gene matches. The CDR3 loop reads CASSNRDRVPHEQYF. The CDR3 DNA is TGTGCCAGCAGCAACCGGGACAGGGTTCCCCACGAGCAGTACTTC.

The J gene is TRBJ2-7, the V gene TRBV3-1 (or the pseudogene TRBV3-2); TRBD2 matches 8 bases. Trimming removed 0 bases from V and 3 bases from J; junction bases left unmatched: 4. The CDR3 has 15 residues. In germline, CDR1 is LGHDT, CDR2 YNNKEL (reference sequence). DNA for the CDR3: TGTGCCAGCAGCCAAGATAGAACTAGCGGCTACGAGCAGTACTTC. It encodes CASSQDRTSGYEQYF.

A note on this clone: A junction end diverges from the germline sequence, so it may reflect a read error. V and J are TRBV7-9 and TRBJ1-2; perhaps TRBD1 as D (5 bases). The CDR3 totals 11 residues. The germline V gene encodes CDR1 SEHNR and CDR2 FQNEAQ (reference sequence). CDR3 sequence reads: CASSYKERGFF. DNA for the CDR3: TGTGCCAGCAGCTATAAGGAAAGGGGCTTCTTC.

Of note for this clone: Other DNA variants within this sample encode the same CDR3. The chain carries TRBV6-4 and TRBJ2-3; the match to TRBD1 covers 7 bases. The CDR3 runs to 14 residues. V shed 3 bases and J 6 bases; nucleotides not matched to a gene: 6. CDR1 MRHNA and CDR2 SNTAGT come from the germline V gene. In DNA, the CDR3 is TGTGCCAGCAGTGAGTCAGGGGGAAGGGATACGCAGTATTTT. Protein sequence: CASSESGGRDTQYF.

The chain couples TRBV3-1 (or the pseudogene TRBV3-2) to TRBJ1-2; the match to TRBD1 covers 9 bases. With V trimmed by 1 base and J by 8 bases, 8 bases remained unmatched. Germline values: CDR1 LGHDT, CDR2 YNNKEL (reference sequence). The CDR3 has 15 amino acids. CDR3 sequence: CASSQGTGTGIGYTF. CDR3 bases: TGTGCCAGCAGCCAAGGAACCGGGACAGGGATCGGCTACACCTTC.

The CDR3 DNA is TGTGCCTGGAGTACCGGGGGGGGGCGAAATCAGCCCCAGCATTTT. It specifies CAWSTGGGRNQPQHF. The rearrangement links TRBV30 to TRBJ1-5, with D maybe TRBD1 (6 bases). Deletions cut 2 bases from V and 4 bases from J, with 15 bases between. The CDR3 contains 15 residues. CDR1 is GTSNPN and CDR2 is SVGIG in the germline V gene (reference sequence).